Sequencing of this T cell receptor beta chain was carried out in a study of T-cell memory formation after mild COVID-19. V lost 3 bases, J lost 1 base, and 1 base stayed unmatched. Germline assignment: CDR1 DFQATT and CDR2 SNEGSKA (reference sequence). The CDR3 sequence is 14 residues long. From the 5' RACE reads, TCRdb called clonotypes with MiXCR, one entry per CDR3 protein. The sample has some 490,000 distinct CDR3 sequences; 18% are singletons. The genes are TRBV20-1 and TRBJ2-2, with 8 bases identical to TRBD2. The sequenced sample consisted of PBMCs or a T cell subset sorted from them (not recorded which). The clonotype originates from an adult woman who had mild COVID-19 (a few samples of this study predate the infection). Cell type and time point are not known. CDR3 in amino acids: CSASTSGNTGELFF. The CDR3 DNA sequence: TGCAGTGCTAGTACTAGCGGGAACACCGGGGAGCTGTTTTTT.